The 32 T cell receptor beta chains given below trace back to one sample, sequenced in a study of blood T cell repertoires in COVID-19. Method: immunoSEQ multiplex PCR; TCRdb's copy keeps in-frame clones and lacks some. The table includes fewer than 300,000 clones, 88% detected once. The specimen sequenced was PBMCs or T cells enriched from blood (not recorded which). These receptors originate from a woman in her thirties or forties with acute COVID-19.

V usage is TRBV5-4 and J usage is TRBJ2-1; D might be TRBD2 (5 bases). The V gene lost 4 bases and the J gene lost 12 bases, with 23 bases spanning the gap. Germline V gene lookup returns CDR1 SGHNT and CDR2 YYREEE (reference sequence). The CDR3 runs to 15 residues. The CDR3 protein is CASSTDRGGEIMQFF. The CDR3 DNA is TGTGCCAGCAGCACCGATCGGGGTGGGGAAATTATGCAGTTCTTC.

V is TRBV5-1 and J is TRBJ1-6, with D uncertain. Germline-derived CDR1 and CDR2 are SGHRS and YFSETQ. This CDR3 is built from 16 residues. Trimming took off 2 bases at V and 0 bases at J, with 9 bases between the two ends. CDR3 sequence reads: CASSLSPDSYNSPLHF. CDR3 nucleotides: TGCGCCAGCAGCTTATCTCCAGACTCCTATAATTCACCCCTCCACTTT.

This chain joins TRBV5-1 and TRBJ2-2; D is undetermined. The CDR3 covers 15 residues. Germline CDR1 and CDR2: SGHRS and YFSETQ. V was trimmed by 1 base and J by 1 base, leaving 8 bases between them. The chain's CDR3 is CASSLNLLNTGELFF. The CDR3 nucleotides are TGCGCCAGCAGCTTGAATCTACTGAACACCGGGGAGCTGTTTTTT.

This clone has a single count. CDR3 nucleotides: TGTGCCAGCAGACGGGGAGAGACCCAGTACTTC. Translating gives CASRRGETQYF. V is TRBV6-5 and J is TRBJ2-5, with a possible D match to TRBD2 (5 bases). The CDR3 has 11 amino acids. V lost 6 bases and J 4 bases, leaving 6 bases between the germline ends. Germline V gene data show CDR1 as MNHEY and CDR2 as SVGAGI.

This chain links TRBV12-5 with TRBJ1-5; D is ambiguous. CDR1 LGHNT and CDR2 FRNRAP come from the germline V gene. Trimming cost V 2 bases and J 7 bases, with 6 bases left between them. The CDR3 contains 12 residues. CDR3 amino acids: CASGLNEQPQHF. CDR3 coding DNA: TGTGCTAGTGGTTTGAATGAGCAGCCCCAGCATTTT.

The CDR3 protein is CASSTSRQGGGYTF. Written as DNA, the CDR3 is TGTGCCAGCAGCACTTCCCGACAGGGGGGTGGCTACACCTTC. This chain uses TRBV7-2 with TRBJ1-2; 9 nucleotides line up with TRBD1. Germline V gene lookup returns CDR1 SGHTA and CDR2 FQGNSA. The CDR3 totals 14 residues. V dropped 5 bases and J dropped 7; count of bases not matched to a gene: 8. The full variable domain, its missing parts supplied by reference TRBV7-2 and TRBJ1-2, is GAGVSQSPSNKVTEKGKDVELRCDPISGHTALYWYRQSLGQGLEFLIYFQGNSAPDKSGLPSDRFSAERTGGSVSTLTIQRTQQEDSAVYLCASSTSRQGGGYTFGSGTRLTVV.

The chain has TRBV10-3 and TRBJ2-1; 14 bases are a match to TRBD2. With 3 bases clipped from V and 0 bases from J, the junction kept 4 bases outside the gene matches. Per the germline V gene, CDR1 is ENHRY and CDR2 is SYGVKD. The CDR3 runs to 18 residues. The CDR3 here is CAISDGTSGSHSYNEQFF. The CDR3 nucleotides are TGTGCCATCAGTGATGGGACTAGCGGGAGCCACTCCTACAATGAGCAGTTCTTC.

The sample holds one count of this clone. This sequence joins TRBV5-1 and TRBJ2-1; 8 nucleotides match TRBD2. The CDR3 consists of 16 residues. The germline CDR1 and CDR2 sequences are SGHRS and YFSETQ. V lost 0 bases to trimming and J lost 7 bases; unmatched junction nucleotides: 9. As DNA, the CDR3 is TGCGCCAGCAGCTTGGTTCCGGCGGGAGGTGGGAATGAGCAGTTCTTC. It specifies CASSLVPAGGGNEQFF.

The chain carries TRBV7-8 and TRBJ1-5, with D hard to call. The germline CDR1 and CDR2 sequences are SGHVS and FQNEAQ. V lost 5 bases, J lost 1 base, and 15 bases lay in between. The CDR3 totals 16 residues. CDR3 protein: CASSPFRGVSNQPQHF. DNA of the CDR3: TGTGCCAGCAGCCCATTCCGCGGGGTAAGCAATCAGCCCCAGCATTTT.

The chain uses TRBV30 and TRBJ1-1, with TRBD1 as a possible D gene (6 bases). V gave up 2 bases and J gave up 6 bases, with 16 bases separating them. The CDR3 covers 14 residues. Germline V gene lookup returns CDR1 GTSNPN and CDR2 SVGIG (reference sequence). The CDR3: CAWSTKQGPSEAFF. The CDR3 DNA is TGTGCCTGGAGTACAAAACAGGGACCCTCTGAAGCTTTCTTT.

This rearrangement joins TRBV6-1 to TRBJ2-6; maybe TRBD1 (6 bases). The ends were cut back, 3 bases at V and 0 bases at J, with 18 bases in the middle. The germline gives CDR1 MNHNS, CDR2 SASEGT. The CDR3 totals 19 residues. The CDR3 spells CASSDRQVQLGSGANVLTF. DNA for the CDR3: TGTGCCAGCAGTGACCGACAGGTGCAACTCGGCTCTGGGGCCAACGTCCTGACTTTC.

The chain carries TRBV15 and TRBJ1-2, with D possibly matching TRBD1 (6 bases). The CDR3 consists of 16 residues. V was shortened by 0 bases and J by 3 bases, with 14 bases between the two germline ends. Germline V CDR1 and CDR2: LNHNV, YYDKDF (reference sequence). CDR3 DNA: TGTGCCACCAGCAGAGATCGTGCAGGGGCCTACTATGGCTACACCTTC. It encodes CATSRDRAGAYYGYTF.

This clone was seen only once. The chain carries TRBV28 and TRBJ2-1; maybe TRBD1 (6 bases). CDR1 is MDHEN, CDR2 SYDVKM, per germline. Deletions cut 4 bases from V and 2 bases from J, with 12 bases between. The CDR3 is made up of 15 amino acids. CDR3 sequence reads: CASSSTGLPYNEQFF. The DNA of the CDR3 is TGTGCCAGCAGTTCCACAGGGCTCCCCTACAATGAGCAGTTCTTC.

The J gene is TRBJ2-2, the V gene TRBV7-9; D possibly corresponds to TRBD2 (5 bases). Trimming took 8 bases from V and 4 from J, leaving 23 bases between them. The CDR3 totals 17 residues. Germline-derived CDR1 and CDR2 are SEHNR and FQNEAQ (reference sequence). This chain's CDR3 is CASPFLADTAGTGELFF. For the CDR3, the DNA is TGTGCCAGCCCTTTCCTAGCCGATACCGCAGGCACCGGGGAGCTGTTTTTT.

CDR3 loop: CAGTANTGELFF. As DNA, the CDR3 is TGTGCCGGGACAGCGAACACCGGGGAGCTGTTTTTT. The chain recombines TRBV30 with TRBJ2-2; TRBD1 matches at 7 bases. The CDR3 spans 12 residues. Germline V CDR1 and CDR2: GTSNPN, SVGIG (reference sequence). V shed 8 bases and J 0 bases; nucleotides not matched to a gene: 0.

The chain carries TRBV6-4 and TRBJ1-1; 8 nucleotides line up with TRBD1. Germline loops: CDR1 MRHNA, CDR2 SNTAGT. V gave up 4 bases and J gave up 4 bases; unmatched junction bases: 5. The CDR3 runs 14 residues. CDR3 DNA sequence: TGTGCCAGCAGTGTGACAGGGGCCAGCACTGAAGCTTTCTTT. Amino acid sequence: CASSVTGASTEAFF.

This clone came up once. This chain uses TRBV5-6 with TRBJ2-2; 8 bases line up with TRBD1. With V trimmed by 0 bases and J by 5 bases, 6 bases remained unmatched. This CDR3 is built from 16 residues. Germline CDR1 reads SGHDT; CDR2 reads YYEEEE. In DNA, the CDR3 is TGTGCCAGCAGCTTGGATTCGACAGGGGCGACCGGGGAGCTGTTTTTT. Its translation: CASSLDSTGATGELFF.

The gene calls are TRBV7-9 and TRBJ1-1; maybe TRBD1 (5 bases). V lost 2 bases to trimming and J lost 4 bases, with 8 bases between them. This CDR3 comprises 13 residues. In germline, CDR1 is SEHNR, CDR2 FQNEAQ (reference sequence). In nucleotides, the CDR3 is TGTGCCAGCAGCTTAATGGGGCCCACTGAAGCTTTCTTT. This codes for CASSLMGPTEAFF.

This chain links TRBV4-1 with TRBJ1-2, with 7 nucleotides matching TRBD1. This CDR3 has 19 amino acids. V lost 4 bases to trimming and J lost 0 bases; unmatched junction nucleotides: 17. Germline values: CDR1 MGHRA, CDR2 YSYEKL. CDR3 DNA: TGCGCCAGCAGCCCCGCGGGATACAGACAGGGTGGATCTAACTATGGCTACACCTTC. The encoded protein is CASSPAGYRQGGSNYGYTF.

This chain joins TRBV28 and TRBJ1-2; tentative D call: TRBD1 (5 bases). The CDR3 covers 12 residues. V was clipped by 6 bases and J by 8 bases, with 13 bases between them. CDR1 is MDHEN and CDR2 is SYDVKM in the germline V gene. Here the CDR3 DNA reads TGTGCCAGCAGCCGCTCAGGGTCCGGCTACACCTTC. Amino acids: CASSRSGSGYTF.

This clone was observed once. V is TRBV9 and J is TRBJ2-5, with 9 bases aligning to TRBD2. The CDR3 contains 16 residues. Germline loops: CDR1 SGDLS, CDR2 YYNGEE. J was trimmed by 4 bases and V by 3 bases; bases with no gene match: 10. The CDR3 DNA reads as TGTGCCAGCAGCGCCCGGAGTAGCGGGAGTGTAGAGACCCAGTACTTC. It specifies CASSARSSGSVETQYF. Full variable domain (rest looked up from reference TRBV9 and TRBJ2-5): DSGVTQTPKHLITATGQRVTLRCSPRSGDLSVYWYQQSLDQGLQFLIQYYNGEERAKGNILERFSAQQFPDLHSELNLSSLELGDSALYFCASSARSSGSVETQYFGPGTRLLVL.

The V and J genes are TRBV5-5 and TRBJ1-6; TRBD1 is a possible D gene (5 bases). Germline CDR1 reads SGHKS; CDR2 reads YYEKEE (reference sequence). This CDR3 has 16 residues. V was pared by 1 base and J by 10 bases, with 18 bases between. CDR3 nucleotide sequence: TGTGCCAGCAGCTTGCCTCTTAGACAGTCCCGGTCACCCCTCCACTTT. This sequence encodes CASSLPLRQSRSPLHF.

This rearrangement joins TRBV7-2 to TRBJ2-7; 12 nucleotides match TRBD1. After removal of 0 bases from V and 5 bases from J, the junction contained 5 bases not matched to a gene. This CDR3 region has 16 residues. Germline loops: CDR1 SGHTA, CDR2 FQGNSA. The CDR3 sequence is CASSLAPGQGAHEQYF. CDR3 sequence (DNA): TGTGCCAGCAGCTTAGCGCCGGGACAGGGGGCACACGAGCAGTACTTC.

CDR3 region: CASSIAHGSSISEQFF. The CDR3, as DNA: TGTGCCAGTAGTATTGCCCACGGGAGTTCTATAAGTGAGCAGTTCTTC. The gene calls are TRBV19 and TRBJ2-1, with D possibly matching TRBD2 (6 bases). Germline-derived CDR1 and CDR2 are LNHDA and SQIVND (reference sequence). The V end was cut by 3 bases, the J end by 9 bases, with 21 bases between. The CDR3 covers 16 residues.

The chain uses TRBV7-2 and TRBJ2-1, with TRBD2 matching over 9 bases. This CDR3 region has 17 residues. CDR1 is SGHTA, CDR2 FQGNSA, per germline. Trimming cost V 3 bases and J 2 bases; bases outside gene matches: 8. The CDR3, as DNA: TGTGCCAGCAGCTTTACACCGTCTAGCGGGACCTACAATGAGCAGTTCTTC. This encodes CASSFTPSSGTYNEQFF. The whole variable domain, filled in from reference TRBV7-2 and TRBJ2-1, reads GAGVSQSPSNKVTEKGKDVELRCDPISGHTALYWYRQSLGQGLEFLIYFQGNSAPDKSGLPSDRFSAERTGGSVSTLTIQRTQQEDSAVYLCASSFTPSSGTYNEQFFGPGTRLTVL.

The sample holds one count of this clone. This chain connects TRBV6-5 to TRBJ1-2; 7 nucleotides agree with TRBD1. V lost 6 bases and J lost 4; bases outside the gene matches: 11. The CDR3 covers 15 residues. CDR1 and CDR2 from the germline V gene are MNHEY and SVGAGI. CDR3 in DNA: TGTGCCAGCAGCGAGGCACCGGGACAGAGCTATGGCTACACCTTC. Translating gives CASSEAPGQSYGYTF.

This chain links TRBV27 with TRBJ1-1; TRBD1 agrees at 8 bases. V shed 9 bases and J 2 bases; nucleotides not matched to a gene: 5. CDR3 length equals 13 residues. CDR1 is MNHEY, CDR2 SMNVEV, per germline (reference sequence). The CDR3: CASMDRANTEAFF. For the CDR3, the DNA is TGTGCCAGTATGGACAGGGCAAACACTGAAGCTTTCTTT.

This chain joins TRBV19 and TRBJ2-5, with 13 bases lining up with TRBD2. The V and J ends lost 5 bases and 2 bases, in that order; junction bases with no gene match: 8. Germline V gene data show CDR1 as LNHDA and CDR2 as SQIVND (reference sequence). There are 17 residues in the CDR3. The CDR3 DNA reads TGTGCCAGTAGTGTAACCGGACTAGCGGGAGATCAAGAGACCCAGTACTTC. This gives the protein CASSVTGLAGDQETQYF. Filled out from reference TRBV19 and TRBJ2-5, the complete variable domain reads DGGITQSPKYLFRKEGQNVTLSCEQNLNHDAMYWYRQDPGQGLRLIYYSQIVNDFQKGDIAEGYSVSREKKESFPLTVTSAQKNPTAFYLCASSVTGLAGDQETQYFGPGTRLLVL.

This chain links TRBV2 with TRBJ1-5, with D possibly being TRBD1 (5 bases). V was clipped by 3 bases and J by 4 bases, with 10 bases between them. Germline V gives CDR1 SNHLY, CDR2 FYNNEI. The CDR3 is 14 amino acids. The CDR3 coding sequence is TGTGCCAGCAGTGAGTCGGGGGGAAATCAGCCCCAGCATTTT. It codes for CASSESGGNQPQHF. Drawing the rest from reference TRBV2 and TRBJ1-5, the complete variable domain is EPEVTQTPSHQVTQMGQEVILRCVPISNHLYFYWYRQILGQKVEFLVSFYNNEISEKSEIFDDQFSVERPDGSNFTLKIRSTKLEDSAMYFCASSESGGNQPQHFGDGTRLSIL.

In this sample, this clone turned up once. V and J are TRBV10-3 and TRBJ2-7; possible D gene TRBD1, 6 bases. Germline loops: CDR1 ENHRY, CDR2 SYGVKD. V lost 10 bases and J 2 bases, leaving 15 bases between the germline ends. The CDR3 covers 13 residues. The CDR3 bases are TGTGCCACCTGGACAGAATCCACCTACGAGCAGTACGTC. Amino acids: CATWTESTYEQYV.

This CDR3 reads CASSAETGANQPQHF. The CDR3 nucleotides are TGCGCCAGCAGCGCCGAGACAGGGGCCAATCAGCCCCAGCATTTT. The V call is TRBV5-1, the J call TRBJ1-5, with TRBD1 identical over 8 bases. With V trimmed by 4 bases and J by 3 bases, 6 bases remained unmatched. The germline V gene has CDR1 SGHRS and CDR2 YFSETQ. This CDR3 spans 15 amino acids. The whole variable domain, remainder taken from reference TRBV5-1 and TRBJ1-5, is KAGVTQTPRYLIKTRGQQVTLSCSPISGHRSVSWYQQTPGQGLQFLFEYFSETQRNKGNFPGRFSGRQFSNSRSEMNVSTLELGDSALYLCASSAETGANQPQHFGDGTRLSIL.

The chain carries TRBV19 and TRBJ2-3; 11 nucleotides agree with TRBD2. Germline CDR1 and CDR2: LNHDA and SQIVND (reference sequence). The CDR3 consists of 16 residues. V dropped 7 bases and J dropped 0; count of bases not matched to a gene: 6. The CDR3 DNA follows: TGTGCCAGTACCGCCCTAGCGGGAGGTAGCACAGATACGCAGTATTTT. Protein sequence: CASTALAGGSTDTQYF.